This T cell receptor beta chain originates from a study of molecular identifiers for immune sequencing clone quantification. CDR3 size: 14 residues. Germline assignment: CDR1 SNHLY and CDR2 FYNNEI. Trimming stripped 6 bases from V and 2 bases from J, with 13 bases between. Each CDR3 protein gets one entry after TCRdb re-called the PCR reads with MiXCR. The table includes about 100,000 distinct CDR3 sequences, around a third detected once. This clonotype was seen repeatedly, ten times or more. The chain is built from TRBV2 and TRBJ2-5; a weak D match, TRBD2 (5 bases). Sequenced material: naive CD8+ T cells from blood, with Jurkat cell RNA spiked in. Subset: FACS-sorted CD8+CD4-CCR7+CD45RA+ naive T cells. This sequence was found in a human donor in good health. Some libraries in this study had Jurkat cell RNA spiked in. Here the CDR3 DNA reads TGTGCCAGCAGCCCGACTACCTTACAAGAGACCCAGTACTTC. As protein: CASSPTTLQETQYF.